This T cell receptor (beta chain) is drawn from a study of cytomegalovirus exposure and HLA in healthy donors. Study observations and caveats: A few chains tied to CMV proved CMV antigen-specific in vitro.

The table came from immunoSEQ multiplex PCR; TCRdb's copy has only in-frame clones and leaves some out. The table shows roughly 190,000 clones, with approximately 86% occurring only once. V was pared by 4 bases and J by 5 bases, with 27 bases between. The CDR3 is made up of 19 amino acids. CDR1 is ENHRY, CDR2 SYGVKD, per germline. Remarks on this clone: Antigen: not known.

The material sequenced was PBMCs. The gene calls are TRBV10-3 and TRBJ2-1, with D perhaps TRBD2 (6 bases). This clonotype was sampled from a man aged 25-45 years in good health and CMV-seropositive. CDR3 loop: CAISGSLTSGTPPDNEQFF. For the CDR3, the DNA is TGTGCCATCAGTGGGAGCTTAACTTCCGGGACTCCGCCGGACAATGAGCAGTTCTTC.